These T cell receptor beta chains were read from a single sample in a study of identical twins. MiXCR, run by TCRdb on the 5' RACE reads, gives a single entry per CDR3 protein. The sample comprises approximately 890,000 distinct CDR3 sequences, 9% to 15% of which are singletons, and around 1.5% rests with the top ten. The same sample was also studied in work on yellow fever vaccine responses in identical twins.

The sample comprised PBMCs. The origin of the receptors is a woman aged 18 to 35 in good health. CDR3s include the opening cysteine and the closing phenylalanine or tryptophan. The order of the fields is clone size, V gene, CDR3 length, D gene, J gene, CDR3 DNA, CDR3 protein. The D gene is left open where the match is weak. Clone size is given for some rows only: seen once, a few or many times, or a class if the clone is expanded.

>NA|TRBV5-1|13|NA|TRBJ2-5
TGCGCCGCCTCAAGAGGGGACCAAGAGACCCAGTACTTC
CAASRGDQETQYF
>many|TRBV7-8|16|NA|TRBJ2-2
TGTGCCAGCAGCTCAGGGGGAGGGCCGGACACCGGGGAGCTGTTTTTT
CASSSGGGPDTGELFF
>many|TRBV5-6|16|NA|TRBJ1-1
TGTGCCAGCAGCTTGGTGGGCCGGGGGCCGAACACTGAAGCTTTCTTT
CASSLVGRGPNTEAFF
>NA|TRBV20-1|16|NA|TRBJ1-4
TGCAGTGCTAGGGCCGACCAGGGGAGGGTGGATGAAAAACTGTTTTTT
CSARADQGRVDEKLFF
>NA|TRBV14|16|TRBD2|TRBJ2-1
TGTGCCAGCAGCCAAAGCCCGCTAGCGGGGTACAATGAGCAGTTCTTC
CASSQSPLAGYNEQFF
>NA|TRBV20-1|13|NA|TRBJ1-2
TGCAGTGCTAGAGGGTACCTGGAGGATGGCTACACCTTC
CSARGYLEDGYTF
>few|TRBV10-3|12|NA|TRBJ1-1
TGTGCCATCAGTGATGGCAGCACTGAAGCTTTCTTT
CAISDGSTEAFF
>many|TRBV12-5|14|NA|TRBJ2-7
TGTGCTAGTGGTCTTGGACTCAAATCCTACGAGCAGTACTTC
CASGLGLKSYEQYF
>few|TRBV10-3|16|TRBD2|TRBJ2-3
TGTGCCATCAGTGAGCGGCTAGCGGGGATCACAGATACGCAGTATTTT
CAISERLAGITDTQYF
>NA|TRBV19|16|NA|TRBJ2-7
TGTGCCAGTAGTATGGGCCGGGACGGACGAGCCTACGAGCAGTACTTC
CASSMGRDGRAYEQYF
>NA|TRBV11-2|15|TRBD2|TRBJ2-1
TGTGCCAGCAGCTTAGTGACTAGCGGGTGGAATGAGCAGTTCTTC
CASSLVTSGWNEQFF
>many|TRBV20-1|16|NA|TRBJ2-2
TGCAGTGCTAGAGCTGGCGGGGACATTTCCACCGGGGAGCTGTTTTTT
CSARAGGDISTGELFF
>many|TRBV12-3/TRBV12-4|13|NA|TRBJ1-5
TGTGCCAGCAGTGGTACAGTCAATCAGCCCCAGCATTTT
CASSGTVNQPQHF
>NA|TRBV4-1|18|TRBD2|TRBJ2-3
TGCGCCAGCAGCCAAGAACAAAGCTCGCGGGGGGGCACAGAAACGCAGTATTTT
CASSQEQSSRGGTETQYF